The T cell receptor (beta chain) described here comes from a study of blood T cells in healthy people across ages. Whole-study findings and limits: There were more naive CD4+ cells and higher diversity in long-lived donors than in aged donors.

A note on this clonotype: Its matching antigen is unknown.

Germline V gene sequence: CDR1 SGHRS, CDR2 YFSETQ. CDR3 size: 17 residues. V dropped 4 bases and J dropped 4; count of bases not matched to a gene: 11. Sample-barcoded 5' priming and a J-beta primer mix drove a second PCR of 7 to 11 cycles. TCRdb processed the 5' RACE reads anew with MiXCR; each CDR3 protein has one entry. The data show about a million distinct CDR3 sequences, 51% seen once. Total RNA was extracted at no less than 5 micrograms per sample. This sequence was found in a woman aged 55-69 years in good health. The V call is TRBV5-1, the J call TRBJ2-3, with 11 bases fitting TRBD2. The sequenced sample was blood. CDR3 nucleotide sequence: TGCGCCAGCAGCAGCGACAGAATTAGCGGGAGGGCAGATACGCAGTATTTT. Translation gives CASSSDRISGRADTQYF.